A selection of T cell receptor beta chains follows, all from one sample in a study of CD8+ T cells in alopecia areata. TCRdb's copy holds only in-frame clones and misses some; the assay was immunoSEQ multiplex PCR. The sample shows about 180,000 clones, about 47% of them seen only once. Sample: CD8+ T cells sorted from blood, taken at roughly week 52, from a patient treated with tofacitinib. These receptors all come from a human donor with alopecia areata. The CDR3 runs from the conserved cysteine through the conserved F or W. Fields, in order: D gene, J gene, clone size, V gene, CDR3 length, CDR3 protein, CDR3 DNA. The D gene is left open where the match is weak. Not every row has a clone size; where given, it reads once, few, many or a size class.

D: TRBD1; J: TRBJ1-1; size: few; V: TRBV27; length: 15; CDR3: CASSLGPGGTSEAFF; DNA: TGTGCCAGCAGTCTCGGTCCAGGGGGCACCTCTGAAGCTTTCTTT
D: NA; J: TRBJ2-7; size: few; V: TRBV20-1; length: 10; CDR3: CSRGNYEQYF; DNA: TGCAGCAGAGGGAACTACGAGCAGTACTTC
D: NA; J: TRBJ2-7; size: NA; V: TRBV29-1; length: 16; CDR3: CSVLGGDRGSSYEQYF; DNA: TGCAGCGTTCTAGGGGGGGACCGGGGATCTTCCTACGAGCAGTACTTC
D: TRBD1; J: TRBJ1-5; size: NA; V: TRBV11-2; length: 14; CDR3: CASTLDRDNQPQHF; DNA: TGTGCCAGCACCCTGGACAGGGACAATCAGCCCCAGCATTTT
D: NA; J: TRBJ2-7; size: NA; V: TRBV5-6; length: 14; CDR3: CASSFGTGAYEQYF; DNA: TGTGCCAGCAGCTTTGGGACGGGAGCCTACGAGCAGTACTTC
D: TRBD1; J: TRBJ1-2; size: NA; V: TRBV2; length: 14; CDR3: CASIGTGFNYSYTF; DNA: TGTGCCAGCATCGGGACAGGTTTTAACTATAGCTACACCTTC
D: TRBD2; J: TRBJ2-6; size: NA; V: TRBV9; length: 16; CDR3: CASSVHTSAGANVLTF; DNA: TGTGCCAGCAGCGTCCATACTAGCGCTGGGGCCAACGTCCTGACTTTC
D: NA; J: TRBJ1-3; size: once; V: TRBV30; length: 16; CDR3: CAWSRLGPASGNTIYF; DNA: TGTGCCTGGAGTCGCCTGGGGCCCGCTTCTGGAAACACCATATATTTT
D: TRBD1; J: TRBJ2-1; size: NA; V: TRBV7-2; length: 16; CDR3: CASSSRRGTGRNEQFF; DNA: TGTGCCAGCAGCTCCAGGCGGGGGACAGGGCGAAATGAGCAGTTCTTC
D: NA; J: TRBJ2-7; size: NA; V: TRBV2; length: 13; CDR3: CASSEGDTYEQYF; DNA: TGTGCCAGCAGTGAGGGGGATACCTACGAGCAGTACTTC
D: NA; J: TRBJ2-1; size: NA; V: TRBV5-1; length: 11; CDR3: CASRFENEQFF; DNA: TGCGCCAGCAGGTTTGAAAATGAGCAGTTCTTC
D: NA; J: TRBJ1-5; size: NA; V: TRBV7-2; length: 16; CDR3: CASSLEVGINNQPQHF; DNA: TGTGCCAGCAGCTTAGAAGTTGGGATCAATAATCAGCCCCAGCATTTT
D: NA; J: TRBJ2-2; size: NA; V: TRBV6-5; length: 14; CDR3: CASMTLPGEGELFF; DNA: TGTGCCAGCATGACGCTCCCTGGGGAAGGGGAGCTGTTTTTT
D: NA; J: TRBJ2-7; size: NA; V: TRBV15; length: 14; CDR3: CATSRTGTRYEQYF; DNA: TGTGCCACCAGCAGAACCGGGACACGCTACGAGCAGTACTTC
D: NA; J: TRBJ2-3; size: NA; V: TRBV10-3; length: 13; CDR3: CAISEKSTDTQYF; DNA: TGTGCCATCAGTGAAAAGAGCACAGATACGCAGTATTTT
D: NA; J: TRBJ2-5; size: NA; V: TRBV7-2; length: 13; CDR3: CASSRGIQETQYF; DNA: TGTGCCAGCAGCAGGGGTATCCAAGAGACCCAGTACTTC
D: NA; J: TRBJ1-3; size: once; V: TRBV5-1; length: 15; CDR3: CASSLGFGSGNTIYF; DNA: TGCGCCAGCAGCTTGGGCTTTGGCTCTGGAAACACCATATATTTT
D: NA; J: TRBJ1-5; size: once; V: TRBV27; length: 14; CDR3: CASSLAGGIQPQHF; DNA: TGTGCCAGCAGTTTAGCCGGGGGTATTCAGCCCCAGCATTTT
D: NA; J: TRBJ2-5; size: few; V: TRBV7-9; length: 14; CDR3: CASSTVTGKETQYF; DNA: TGTGCCAGCAGCACCGTGACAGGAAAAGAGACCCAGTACTTC
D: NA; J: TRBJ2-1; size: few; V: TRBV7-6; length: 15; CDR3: CASSLAGGEYNEQFF; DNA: TGTGCCAGCAGCTTAGCTGGGGGCGAGTACAATGAGCAGTTCTTC
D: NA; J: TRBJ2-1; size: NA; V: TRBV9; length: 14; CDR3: CASSVDGNYNEQFF; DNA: TGTGCCAGCAGCGTAGACGGGAACTACAATGAGCAGTTCTTC
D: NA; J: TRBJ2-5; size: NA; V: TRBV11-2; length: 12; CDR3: CASRGGQETQYF; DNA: TGTGCCAGCAGGGGGGGCCAAGAGACCCAGTACTTC
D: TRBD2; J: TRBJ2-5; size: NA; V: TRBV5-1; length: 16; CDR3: CASSLALAGGLETQYF; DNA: TGCGCCAGCAGCTTGGCGCTAGCGGGGGGGCTAGAGACCCAGTACTTC
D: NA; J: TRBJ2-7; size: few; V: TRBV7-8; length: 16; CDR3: CASSLARGLSAYEQYF; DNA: TGTGCCAGCAGCTTAGCCCGTGGGTTATCGGCCTACGAGCAGTACTTC
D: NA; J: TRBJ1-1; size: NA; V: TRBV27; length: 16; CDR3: CASSLGASTGNTEAFF; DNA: TGTGCCAGCAGTCTCGGGGCCAGTACGGGGAACACTGAAGCTTTCTTT
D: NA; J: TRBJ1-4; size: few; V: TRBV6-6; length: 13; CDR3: CASLRATNEKLFF; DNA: TGTGCCAGCTTACGAGCAACTAATGAAAAACTGTTTTTT
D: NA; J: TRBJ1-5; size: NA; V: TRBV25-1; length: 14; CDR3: CASSGPGSNQPQHF; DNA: TGTGCCAGCAGTGGACCGGGTAGCAATCAGCCCCAGCATTTT
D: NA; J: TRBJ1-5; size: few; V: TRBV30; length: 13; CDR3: CAWSPGGGQPQHF; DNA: TGTGCCTGGAGTCCGGGGGGCGGTCAGCCCCAGCATTTT
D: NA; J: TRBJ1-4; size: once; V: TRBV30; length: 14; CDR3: CAWSEPGINEKLFF; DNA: TGTGCCTGGAGTGAACCAGGGATAAATGAAAAACTGTTTTTT
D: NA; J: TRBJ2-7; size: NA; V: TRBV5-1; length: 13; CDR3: CASSLRSSYEQYF; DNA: TGCGCCAGCAGCTTGAGGTCGTCGTACGAGCAGTACTTC
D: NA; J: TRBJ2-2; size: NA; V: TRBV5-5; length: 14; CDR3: CASSPPSNTGELFF; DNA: TGTGCCAGCAGCCCCCCCTCGAACACCGGGGAGCTGTTTTTT
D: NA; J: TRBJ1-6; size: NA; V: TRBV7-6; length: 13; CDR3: CASRADGNSPLHF; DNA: TGTGCCAGCCGGGCGGACGGGAATTCACCCCTCCACTTT
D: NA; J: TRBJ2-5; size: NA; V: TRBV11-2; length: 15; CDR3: CASSLDWEVGETQYF; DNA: TGTGCCAGCAGCTTAGATTGGGAGGTAGGAGAGACCCAGTACTTC
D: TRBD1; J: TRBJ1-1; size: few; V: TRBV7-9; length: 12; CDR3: CASTHDRGPSFF; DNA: TGTGCCAGCACACATGACAGGGGGCCGTCTTTCTTT
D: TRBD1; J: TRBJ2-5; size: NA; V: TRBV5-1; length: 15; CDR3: CASSFGQGKGETQYF; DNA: TGCGCCAGCAGCTTCGGACAGGGAAAGGGGGAGACCCAGTACTTC
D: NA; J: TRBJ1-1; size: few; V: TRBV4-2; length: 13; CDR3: CASSQEGGVEAFF; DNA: TGTGCCAGCAGCCAAGAAGGAGGAGTGGAGGCTTTCTTT
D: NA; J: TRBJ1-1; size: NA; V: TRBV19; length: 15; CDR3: CASTAAGSMNTEAFF; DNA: TGTGCCAGTACCGCTGCGGGCAGCATGAACACTGAAGCTTTCTTT
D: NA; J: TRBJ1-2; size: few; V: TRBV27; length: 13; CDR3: CASSTETGRGYTF; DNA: TGTGCCAGCAGCACAGAAACCGGCCGGGGCTACACCTTC
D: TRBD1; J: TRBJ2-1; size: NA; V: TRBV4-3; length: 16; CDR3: CAGSRLTGVHYNEQFF; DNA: TGCGCCGGCAGCCGCTTAACAGGGGTCCACTACAATGAGCAGTTCTTC
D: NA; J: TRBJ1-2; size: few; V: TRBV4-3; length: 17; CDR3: CASSLKLGGFEGYGYTF; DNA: TGCGCCAGCAGCTTAAAGTTGGGGGGTTTCGAGGGCTATGGCTACACCTTC
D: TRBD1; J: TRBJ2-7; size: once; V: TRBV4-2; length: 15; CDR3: CASSDLGGQDYEQYF; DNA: TGTGCCAGCAGCGATTTGGGGGGACAGGACTACGAGCAGTACTTC
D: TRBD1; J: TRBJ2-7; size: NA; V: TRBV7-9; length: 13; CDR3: CASSPGTGYEQYF; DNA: TGTGCCAGCAGCCCGGGGACAGGCTACGAGCAGTACTTC
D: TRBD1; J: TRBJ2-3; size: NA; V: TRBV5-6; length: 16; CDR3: CASSRYRGQGADTQYF; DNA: TGTGCCAGCAGCCGTTACCGGGGACAGGGGGCAGATACGCAGTATTTT
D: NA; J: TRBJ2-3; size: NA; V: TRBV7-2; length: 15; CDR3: CASSLGAGLADTQYF; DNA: TGTGCCAGCAGCTTAGGGGCGGGGTTAGCAGATACGCAGTATTTT
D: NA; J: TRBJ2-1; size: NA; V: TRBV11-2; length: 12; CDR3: CASSVIQVEQFF; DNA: TGTGCCAGCAGCGTAATCCAGGTCGAGCAGTTCTTC
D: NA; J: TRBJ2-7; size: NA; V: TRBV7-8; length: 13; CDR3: CASSSGQYYEQYF; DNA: TGTGCCAGCAGCTCTGGACAGTACTACGAGCAGTACTTC
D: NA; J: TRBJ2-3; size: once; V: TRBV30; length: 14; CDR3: CAWSRVGPTDTQYF; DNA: TGTGCCTGGAGTCGAGTGGGGCCGACAGATACGCAGTATTTT
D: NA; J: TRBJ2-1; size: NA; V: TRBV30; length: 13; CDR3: CAWSSAVYNEQFF; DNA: TGTGCCTGGTCAAGCGCAGTCTACAATGAGCAGTTCTTC
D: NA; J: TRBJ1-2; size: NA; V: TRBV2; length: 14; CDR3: CASSEGGANYGYTF; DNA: TGTGCCAGCAGTGAAGGGGGGGCTAACTATGGCTACACCTTC
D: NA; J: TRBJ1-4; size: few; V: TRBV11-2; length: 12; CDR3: CASSQLDEKLFF; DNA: TGTGCCAGCAGCCAATTAGATGAAAAACTGTTTTTT
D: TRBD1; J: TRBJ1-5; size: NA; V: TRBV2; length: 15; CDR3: CASRAIGTGNQPQHF; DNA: TGTGCCAGCAGGGCCATCGGGACAGGGAATCAGCCCCAGCATTTT
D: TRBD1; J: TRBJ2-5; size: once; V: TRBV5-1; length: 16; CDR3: CASSRLDRQIRETQYF; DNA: TGCGCCAGCAGCCGCCTGGACAGGCAAATTCGAGAGACCCAGTACTTC
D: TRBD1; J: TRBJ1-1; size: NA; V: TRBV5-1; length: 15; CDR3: CASSFTQGMNTEAFF; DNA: TGCGCCAGCAGCTTTACACAGGGGATGAACACTGAAGCTTTCTTT
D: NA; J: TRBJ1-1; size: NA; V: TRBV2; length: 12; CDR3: CASGTLRTEAFF; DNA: TGTGCCAGCGGGACGTTGAGAACTGAAGCTTTCTTT
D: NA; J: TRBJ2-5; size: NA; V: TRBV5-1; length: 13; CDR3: CASSLVVSETQYF; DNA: TGCGCCAGCAGCTTGGTGGTCTCGGAGACCCAGTACTTC
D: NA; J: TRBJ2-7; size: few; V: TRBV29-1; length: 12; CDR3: CSANRRVHEQYF; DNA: TGCAGCGCCAATCGCAGGGTGCACGAGCAGTACTTC
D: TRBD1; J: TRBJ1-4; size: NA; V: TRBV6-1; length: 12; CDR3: CASRDRVGKLFF; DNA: TGTGCCAGCAGGGACAGGGTCGGAAAACTGTTTTTT
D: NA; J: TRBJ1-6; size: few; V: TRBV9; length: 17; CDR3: CASSARTVSSYNSPLHF; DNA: TGTGCCAGCAGTGCTCGGACAGTAAGCTCCTATAATTCACCCCTCCACTTT
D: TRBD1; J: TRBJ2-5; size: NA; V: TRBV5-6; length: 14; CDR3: CASSQDRVGQTQYF; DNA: TGTGCCAGCAGCCAAGACAGGGTCGGGCAGACCCAGTACTTC